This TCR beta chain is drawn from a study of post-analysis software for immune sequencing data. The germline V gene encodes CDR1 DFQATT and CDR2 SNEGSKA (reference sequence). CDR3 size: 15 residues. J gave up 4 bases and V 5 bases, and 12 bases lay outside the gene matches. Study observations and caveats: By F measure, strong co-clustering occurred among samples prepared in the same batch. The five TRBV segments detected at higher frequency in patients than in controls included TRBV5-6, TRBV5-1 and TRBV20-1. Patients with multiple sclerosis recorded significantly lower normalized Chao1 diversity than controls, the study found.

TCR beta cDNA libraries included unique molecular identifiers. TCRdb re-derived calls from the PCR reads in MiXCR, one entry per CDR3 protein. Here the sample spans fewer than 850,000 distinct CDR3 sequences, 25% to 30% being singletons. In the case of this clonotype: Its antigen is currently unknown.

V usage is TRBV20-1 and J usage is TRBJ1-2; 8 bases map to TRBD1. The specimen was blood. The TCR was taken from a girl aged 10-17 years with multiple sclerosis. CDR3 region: CSAHSGVTGAYGYTF. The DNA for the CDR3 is TGCAGTGCTCATAGTGGGGTGACAGGGGCCTATGGCTACACCTTC.